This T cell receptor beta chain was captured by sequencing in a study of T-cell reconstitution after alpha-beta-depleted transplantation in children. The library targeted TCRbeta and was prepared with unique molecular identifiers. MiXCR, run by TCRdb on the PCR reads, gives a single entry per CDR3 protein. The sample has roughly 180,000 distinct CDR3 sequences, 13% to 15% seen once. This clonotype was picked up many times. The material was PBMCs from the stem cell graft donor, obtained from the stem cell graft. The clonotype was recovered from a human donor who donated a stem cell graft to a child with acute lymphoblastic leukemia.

CDR3: CASIKRWGGVDTEAFF. The CDR3 region has the DNA TGTGCCAGCATCAAGAGGTGGGGAGGGGTGGACACTGAAGCTTTCTTT. The J gene is TRBJ1-1, the V gene TRBV12-3 or TRBV12-4; D is possibly TRBD1 (5 bases). V lost 7 bases to trimming and J lost 3 bases, with 21 bases between them. The CDR3 has 16 amino acids.